The 5 T cell receptor beta chains reported below all come from one sample, sequenced in a study of OX40 agonist ivuxolimab in advanced cancers. The table came from immunoSEQ multiplex PCR; TCRdb's copy has only in-frame clones and leaves some out. The sample lists about 76,000 clones; 85% to 90% were seen once. Here the sequenced sample was CD4+ or CD8+ T cells sorted from blood, taken in a trial of the OX40 agonist ivuxolimab. Receptors originate from an adult with an advanced solid tumor such as melanoma, head and neck, liver or kidney cancer.

The chain employs TRBV4-1 and TRBJ2-7; D is perhaps TRBD1 (5 bases). The CDR3 length is 14 residues. V was shortened by 6 bases and J by 0 bases, with 12 bases between the two germline ends. Germline V CDR1 and CDR2: MGHRA, YSYEKL. Here the CDR3 reads CASSDSVSSYEQYF. The CDR3 nucleotides read TGCGCCAGCAGTGACAGTGTGAGCTCCTACGAGCAGTACTTC.

This chain connects TRBV5-1 to TRBJ2-2; D gene unclear. Germline V gene data show CDR1 as SGHRS and CDR2 as YFSETQ. The V end was cut by 2 bases, the J end by 0 bases, with 11 bases between. The CDR3 length is 16 residues. CDR3 region: CASSFLRSANTGELFF. The CDR3 nucleotides are TGCGCCAGCAGCTTTTTGCGGAGCGCGAACACCGGGGAGCTGTTTTTT.

The V gene is TRBV29-1, the J gene TRBJ2-7; D not certain. Germline loops: CDR1 SQVTM, CDR2 ANQGSEA. V was clipped by 3 bases and J by 2 bases, with 11 bases between them. The CDR3 contains 13 residues. As DNA, the CDR3 is TGCAGCGTTGAGAGGCTAACCCCCTACGAGCAGTACTTC. It encodes CSVERLTPYEQYF.

V gene TRBV9 combines with J gene TRBJ2-3; the D is unclear. CDR1 SGDLS and CDR2 YYNGEE come from the germline V gene. V lost 0 bases and J lost 3, with 8 bases in between. The CDR3 is 14 residues long. The CDR3 loop is CASSVGRVTDTQYF. As DNA, the CDR3 is TGTGCCAGCAGCGTAGGGCGTGTTACAGATACGCAGTATTTT. Looking up the rest from reference TRBV9 and TRBJ2-3 gives the full variable domain: DSGVTQTPKHLITATGQRVTLRCSPRSGDLSVYWYQQSLDQGLQFLIQYYNGEERAKGNILERFSAQQFPDLHSELNLSSLELGDSALYFCASSVGRVTDTQYFGPGTRLTVL.

V gene TRBV27 combines with J gene TRBJ1-2; the D is unclear. Trimming stripped 0 bases from V and 8 bases from J, with 10 bases between. This CDR3 region has 13 residues. From germline, CDR1 is MNHEY and CDR2 SMNVEV (reference sequence). Here the CDR3 reads CASSLSVSGGYTF. The CDR3 DNA sequence: TGTGCCAGCAGTTTATCGGTGTCGGGAGGCTACACCTTC.